A single sample is the source of the 31 T cell receptor beta chains below, sequenced in a study of T cells in tuberculosis. Time point denoted: new active TB diagnosis, blood taken before or within 7 days of starting treatment. Here immunoSEQ multiplex PCR was the method, and the copy in TCRdb shows in-frame clones only, minus some. The sample has tens of thousands of clones; roughly 87% are singletons. The sample was PBMCs, taken at tuberculosis diagnosis. These receptors all stem from an adult with tuberculosis.

The chain uses TRBV10-3 and TRBJ2-7, with TRBD2 matching over 8 bases. This CDR3 has 13 amino acids. Germline trimming cut 11 bases from V and 2 bases from J; bases unmatched to any gene: 8. The germline V gene has CDR1 ENHRY and CDR2 SYGVKD. In DNA, the CDR3 is TGTGCCCCCGGGCTAGCGGGCACCTACGAGCAGTACTTC. As protein: CAPGLAGTYEQYF.

This clone has a single count. V gene TRBV19 combines with J gene TRBJ2-7; 10 bases match TRBD1. The germline CDR1 and CDR2 sequences are LNHDA and SQIVND (reference sequence). V was pared by 9 bases and J by 5 bases, with 10 bases of the junction left unmatched. CDR3 size: 14 residues. The CDR3 DNA is TGTGCCAGCAATCCGGGACAGGGGAGACACGAGCAGTACTTC. Translated: CASNPGQGRHEQYF.

The gene calls are TRBV5-1 and TRBJ2-3; 8 nucleotides match TRBD2. This CDR3 region has 16 residues. The V gene's germline CDR1 is SGHRS and CDR2 YFSETQ. The V segment lost 4 bases and the J segment 4 bases; nucleotides outside the gene matches: 11. CDR3 loop: CASSLTSGGYADTQYF. The DNA of the CDR3 is TGCGCCAGCAGCCTAACAAGCGGGGGTTACGCAGATACGCAGTATTTT.

This sequence joins TRBV19 and TRBJ2-7, with D possibly being TRBD2 (6 bases). Germline CDR1 is LNHDA and CDR2 is SQIVND (reference sequence). V was pared by 4 bases and J by 6 bases, with 13 bases between. The CDR3 contains 13 residues. CDR3 nucleotide sequence: TGTGCCAGTAGTACCGGACTACGAACCGAGCAGTACTTC. It yields the protein CASSTGLRTEQYF.

This chain connects TRBV30 to TRBJ2-1, with 13 nucleotides matching TRBD2. V shed 0 bases and J 10 bases; nucleotides not matched to a gene: 12. CDR3 length: 17 residues. Germline V gene data show CDR1 as GTSNPN and CDR2 as SVGIG (reference sequence). The CDR3 DNA sequence: TGTGCCTGGAGTGTCAGACGGGGACTAGCGGGATCAAAAGAGCAGTTCTTC. Its translation: CAWSVRRGLAGSKEQFF.

The chain employs TRBV28 and TRBJ1-1, with 7 bases that match TRBD1. This CDR3 has 13 amino acids. The V gene's germline CDR1 is MDHEN and CDR2 SYDVKM. J gave up 6 bases and V 3 bases, and 4 bases lay outside the gene matches. CDR3 nucleotides: TGTGCCAGCAGTTTGGTGACAGGGCCTGAAGCTTTCTTT. Protein: CASSLVTGPEAFF. Supplemented by reference TRBV28 and TRBJ1-1, the full variable domain reads DVKVTQSSRYLVKRTGEKVFLECVQDMDHENMFWYRQDPGLGLRLIYFSYDVKMKEKGDIPEGYSVSREKKERFSLILESASTNQTSMYLCASSLVTGPEAFFGQGTRLTVV.

This chain joins TRBV5-4 and TRBJ2-1; a possible D gene is TRBD2 (5 bases). In germline, CDR1 is SGHNT, CDR2 YYREEE (reference sequence). The V end lost 4 bases, the J end lost 6 bases, and 14 bases lay between the germline ends. This CDR3 has 14 amino acids. CDR3 region: CASSPAPLANEQFF. The CDR3 nucleotides read TGTGCCAGCAGCCCGGCCCCCCTAGCCAATGAGCAGTTCTTC.

The chain is built from TRBV29-1 and TRBJ2-3; the match to TRBD2 covers 8 bases. This CDR3 region has 17 residues. Germline loops: CDR1 SQVTM, CDR2 ANQGSEA. The junction had 12 bases not matched to a gene; V was cut back by 4 bases and J by 0 bases. CDR3 loop: CSVAGGENSASTDTQYF. The DNA of the CDR3 is TGCAGCGTTGCGGGAGGGGAGAATAGCGCGAGCACAGATACGCAGTATTTT.

The chain is built from TRBV7-2 and TRBJ2-1; weak D call: TRBD2 (6 bases). Deletions cut 4 bases from V and 0 bases from J, with 10 bases between. CDR1 SGHTA and CDR2 FQGNSA come from the germline V gene. The CDR3 extends over 15 amino acids. CDR3 in DNA: TGTGCCAGCAGCTCGCCGGGAGTCTCCTACAATGAGCAGTTCTTC. Its translation is CASSSPGVSYNEQFF. Based on the CDR3 plus reference TRBV7-2 and TRBJ2-1, the full variable domain is GAGVSQSPSNKVTEKGKDVELRCDPISGHTALYWYRQSLGQGLEFLIYFQGNSAPDKSGLPSDRFSAERTGGSVSTLTIQRTQQEDSAVYLCASSSPGVSYNEQFFGPGTRLTVL.

The chain combines TRBV5-5 with TRBJ2-2; D ambiguous. Germline V gives CDR1 SGHKS, CDR2 YYEKEE (reference sequence). With 4 bases removed from V and 0 bases from J, the gap between germline ends came to 7 bases. The CDR3 covers 14 residues. CDR3 loop: CASSPRPNTGELFF. CDR3 DNA sequence: TGTGCCAGCAGCCCGCGGCCGAACACCGGGGAGCTGTTTTTT.

This clone was observed a few times. The rearrangement links TRBV6-6 to TRBJ1-2; weak D call: TRBD1 (6 bases). Germline CDR1 reads MNHNY; CDR2 reads SVGAGI (reference sequence). V dropped 5 bases and J dropped 4 bases, with 14 bases sitting between them. The CDR3 spans 14 residues. The CDR3 reads CASSKGQNPYGYTF. For the CDR3, the DNA is TGTGCCAGCAGTAAGGGACAAAACCCCTATGGCTACACCTTC.

The chain links TRBV7-2 to TRBJ2-1; perhaps TRBD2 as D (6 bases). CDR1 and CDR2 from the germline V gene are SGHTA and FQGNSA. The CDR3 extends over 13 amino acids. The V end was cut by 2 bases, the J end by 10 bases, with 12 bases between. For the CDR3, the DNA is TGTGCCAGCAGCTTAACGGGGGAACGAGAGCAGTTCTTC. Residues: CASSLTGEREQFF.

The chain has TRBV6-5 and TRBJ1-1, with a weak D call TRBD1 (5 bases). V gave up 4 bases and J gave up 2 bases, with 8 bases separating them. This CDR3 contains 13 residues. CDR1 and CDR2 from the germline V gene are MNHEY and SVGAGI. The CDR3 spells CASSWGGNTEAFF. In DNA, the CDR3 is TGTGCCAGCAGTTGGGGGGGTAACACTGAAGCTTTCTTT.

The chain carries TRBV4-2 and TRBJ2-5, with 15 bases matching TRBD2. V lost 4 bases, J lost 5 bases, and 11 bases stayed unmatched. Germline V gene data show CDR1 as LGHNA and CDR2 as YNFKEQ. The CDR3 spans 18 residues. CDR3 coding DNA: TGTGCCAGCAGCCTAGTACCCGGGACTAGCGGGGGGTCGGAGACCCAGTACTTC. Residues: CASSLVPGTSGGSETQYF.

The chain combines TRBV2 with TRBJ2-7, with D maybe TRBD1 (6 bases). V was pared by 7 bases and J by 2 bases, with 9 bases between. The length of the CDR3 is 12 residues. The germline CDR1 and CDR2 sequences are SNHLY and FYNNEI. The CDR3 DNA is TGTGCCAGCAAGACAGGAGCCTACGAGCAGTACTTC. Protein sequence: CASKTGAYEQYF.

In nucleotides, the CDR3 is TGTGCCAGCAGCCAGGGCGGACCCCAACCCACAGATACGCAGTATTTT. As protein: CASSQGGPQPTDTQYF. This chain connects TRBV7-9 to TRBJ2-3; D perhaps matches TRBD1 (5 bases). The ends were cut back, 5 bases at V and 2 bases at J, with 17 bases in the middle. Germline CDR1 reads SEHNR; CDR2 reads FQNEAQ (reference sequence). The CDR3 has 16 residues.

The chain combines TRBV4-1 with TRBJ2-3; D ambiguous. Germline V CDR1 and CDR2: MGHRA, YSYEKL. The CDR3 extends over 15 amino acids. Between the trimmed V and J ends, which lost 1 base and 1 base, there was a span of 9 bases. CDR3 nucleotide sequence: TGCGCCAGCAGCCAAGTAGGAACAGGCACAGATACGCAGTATTTT. It codes for CASSQVGTGTDTQYF.

The genes are TRBV11-2 and TRBJ2-6; no definite D call. The germline V and J ends were trimmed by 2 bases and 2 bases, with 4 bases remaining between them. Germline loops: CDR1 SGHAT, CDR2 FQNNGV. The CDR3 is 14 residues long. CDR3 DNA: TGTGCCAGCAGCTTATCCGCTGGGGCCAACGTCCTGACTTTC. Translated, it gives CASSLSAGANVLTF.

The chain is built from TRBV30 and TRBJ1-2; D is possibly TRBD1 (5 bases). Germline loops: CDR1 GTSNPN, CDR2 SVGIG (reference sequence). CDR3 length: 13 residues. Trimming cost V 2 bases and J 8 bases, with 15 bases left between them. In DNA, the CDR3 is TGTGCCTGGAGTTTCCGGGACTTAGAAGGCTACACCTTC. This encodes CAWSFRDLEGYTF.

The chain recombines TRBV29-1 with TRBJ1-1; 7 nucleotides align to TRBD1. This CDR3 region has 15 residues. CDR1 is SQVTM, CDR2 ANQGSEA, per germline. V was clipped by 1 base and J by 3 bases; unmatched bases: 8. The CDR3 here is CSVEALDRLDTEAFF. CDR3 in DNA: TGCAGCGTTGAAGCCCTGGACAGGTTGGACACTGAAGCTTTCTTT.

V is TRBV18 and J is TRBJ1-1; D is unresolved. CDR1 KGHSH and CDR2 LQKENI come from the germline V gene. The CDR3 is made up of 13 amino acids. The V and J ends lost 3 bases and 9 bases respectively, with 14 bases between them. The CDR3 here is CASSPQSSKKAFF. CDR3 coding DNA: TGTGCCAGCTCACCCCAGTCTAGCAAGAAAGCTTTCTTT.

This clone was picked up one time. The chain combines TRBV11-2 with TRBJ1-1; 7 bases fit TRBD1. The CDR3 consists of 14 residues. V lost 0 bases to trimming and J lost 9 bases; unmatched junction nucleotides: 7. Germline V gene data show CDR1 as SGHAT and CDR2 as FQNNGV. CDR3 sequence: CASSLDFGTEKAFF. In DNA form, the CDR3 reads TGTGCCAGCAGCTTAGATTTCGGGACAGAGAAAGCTTTCTTT.

The rearrangement uses TRBV11-1 and TRBJ1-3, with TRBD1 as a possible D gene (5 bases). The germline V and J ends were trimmed by 10 bases and 5 bases, with 15 bases remaining between them. The germline V gene has CDR1 SGHAT and CDR2 FQDESV (reference sequence). This CDR3 is built from 13 residues. The CDR3 loop reads CAMPRGRRNTIYF. CDR3 coding DNA: TGTGCCATGCCGCGGGGCAGGAGAAACACCATATATTTT.

In its sample, this clone is medium-sized. The gene calls are TRBV19 and TRBJ2-1; 8 nucleotides match TRBD2. CDR3 length equals 13 residues. CDR1 is LNHDA and CDR2 is SQIVND in the germline V gene (reference sequence). After removal of 5 bases from V and 7 bases from J, the junction contained 4 bases not matched to a gene. The CDR3 protein is CASSLTGGNEQFF. The CDR3 nucleotides are TGTGCCAGTAGTCTCACGGGAGGGAATGAGCAGTTCTTC.

The CDR3 nucleotides read TGTGCCAGCAGCCTCCCGGGACAGGTTTCTGGGGAGCAGTACTTC. Amino acids: CASSLPGQVSGEQYF. The chain recombines TRBV5-6 with TRBJ2-7, with 8 positions matching TRBD1. Germline assignment: CDR1 SGHDT and CDR2 YYEEEE. CDR3 length equals 15 residues. Trimming cost V 4 bases and J 7 bases; bases outside gene matches: 13.

The rearrangement links TRBV2 to TRBJ1-2; 7 nucleotides align to TRBD1. The germline V gene has CDR1 SNHLY and CDR2 FYNNEI. CDR3 length: 15 amino acids. Germline trimming cut 7 bases from V and 1 base from J; bases unmatched to any gene: 9. The CDR3 bases are TGTGCCAGCAATAACAGGGGAACCCTTAACTATGGCTACACCTTC. Protein sequence: CASNNRGTLNYGYTF. Looking up the rest from reference TRBV2 and TRBJ1-2 gives the full variable domain: EPEVTQTPSHQVTQMGQEVILRCVPISNHLYFYWYRQILGQKVEFLVSFYNNEISEKSEIFDDQFSVERPDGSNFTLKIRSTKLEDSAMYFCASNNRGTLNYGYTFGSGTRLTVV.

V is TRBV5-4 and J is TRBJ2-1, with 8 bases identical to TRBD2. The germline gives CDR1 SGHNT, CDR2 YYREEE (reference sequence). The CDR3 is 16 amino acids. With V trimmed by 4 bases and J by 8 bases, 14 bases remained unmatched. CDR3 amino acids: CASSRMRSGSTYEQFF. The CDR3 nucleotides are TGTGCCAGCAGCCGTATGCGGAGCGGGAGTACGTATGAGCAGTTCTTC.

The chain carries TRBV28 and TRBJ2-2; the D gene is possibly TRBD2 (5 bases). V gave up 5 bases and J gave up 6 bases, with 13 bases separating them. CDR1 is MDHEN and CDR2 is SYDVKM in the germline V gene. There are 14 residues in the CDR3. The CDR3 DNA follows: TGTGCCAGCAGTCCCCAACTAGAATCCGGGGAGCTGTTTTTT. It translates to CASSPQLESGELFF.

The CDR3 DNA sequence: TGTGCCAGTAGTATTCAGGGGGCCCACGGCACCGGGGAGCTGTTTTTT. Translation gives CASSIQGAHGTGELFF. The chain carries TRBV19 and TRBJ2-2; 8 bases are shared with TRBD1. CDR3 length: 16 residues. In germline, CDR1 is LNHDA, CDR2 SQIVND (reference sequence). With V trimmed by 3 bases and J by 4 bases, 7 bases remained unmatched.

The rearrangement uses TRBV19 and TRBJ1-5; 7 nucleotides match TRBD1. This CDR3 spans 15 amino acids. Germline CDR1 and CDR2: LNHDA and SQIVND (reference sequence). The V and J ends lost 7 bases and 2 bases, in that order; junction bases with no gene match: 8. In DNA, the CDR3 is TGTGCCAGTATTAACAGGGGAGGCGGCAATCAGCCCCAGCATTTT. Translating gives CASINRGGGNQPQHF.

This clone was observed once. The chain recombines TRBV6-6 with TRBJ2-5; the D is unclear. This CDR3 has 13 residues. The V and J ends lost 0 bases and 5 bases respectively, with 7 bases between them. Germline lookup yields CDR1 MNHNY and CDR2 SVGAGI (reference sequence). CDR3 loop: CASSYSVRETQYF. The CDR3 nucleotides read TGTGCCAGCAGTTACTCGGTTCGGGAGACCCAGTACTTC.